This T cell receptor (beta chain) comes out of a study of regulatory T cells in long-lasting Graves disease. There are 16 residues in the CDR3. From germline, CDR1 is DFQATT and CDR2 SNEGSKA (reference sequence). V lost 5 bases, J lost 0 bases, and 10 bases stayed unmatched. This clonotype was detected many times. Its antigen is currently unknown. The time point: newly diagnosed GD, antithyroid drugs for less than 3 months. PBMC-extracted RNA yielded the TCR library. Study-wide points: There was favoring of TRBV28, TRBJ1-2 and TRBJ2-5 in persistent disease. The researchers studied only peripheral blood, not thyroid tissue.

Combining iRepertoire HTBI primers with Arm-PCR of CDR3 regions, the authors built TCR beta libraries. MiXCR was run by TCRdb on the multiplex PCR reads, yielding one entry per CDR3 protein. The sample lists around 420,000 distinct CDR3 sequences, about 15% occurring once. These data were likewise used in another study, on T cells in Graves' hyperthyroidism and ophthalmopathy. From that study: First-round RT-PCR targeting the TCR CDR3 was performed with the HTBI primer set. Ophthalmopathy was separated from stable hyperthyroidism by a 13 V-J model.

This receptor was identified in a woman aged 40-49 years with Graves disease. The chain uses TRBV20-1 and TRBJ2-1, with 7 bases fitting TRBD2. The specimen was peripheral blood mononuclear cells (PBMCs), collected at new diagnosis, from a patient treated with antithyroid drugs. CDR3 sequence reads: CSAPDGLAASYNEQFF. The CDR3 nucleotides are TGCAGTGCTCCTGACGGGCTAGCGGCCTCCTACAATGAGCAGTTCTTC.